A single sample is the source of the 15 T cell receptor beta chains below, sequenced in a study of blood T cell repertoires in COVID-19. Generated by immunoSEQ multiplex PCR, the TCRdb table keeps only in-frame clones and is missing some. The data show 70,000 to 90,000 clones, over 75% seen once. The sample comprised peripheral blood. All receptors come from a man aged 50-59 years with COVID-19, enrolled during active disease.

The rearrangement links TRBV11-2 to TRBJ2-1, with D possibly TRBD2 on 5 matching bases. The CDR3 runs to 15 residues. V lost 6 bases and J lost 10, with 22 bases in between. Germline-derived CDR1 and CDR2 are SGHAT and FQNNGV. DNA of the CDR3: TGTGCCAGCAGAACCTGGGAGCGAAGGCTAGGGGAGCAGTTCTTC. It specifies CASRTWERRLGEQFF.

In this sample, this clone turned up once. The CDR3 DNA sequence: TGTGCCACCAGCAAGGACACTAGCGGGATTGGCGAGCAGTACTTC. This translates into CATSKDTSGIGEQYF. V gene TRBV15 combines with J gene TRBJ2-7; 10 bases fit TRBD2. The CDR3 consists of 15 residues. Germline CDR1 reads LNHNV; CDR2 reads YYDKDF (reference sequence). Unmatched junction bases numbered 9, after V lost 4 bases and J lost 6 bases.

V usage is TRBV7-9 and J usage is TRBJ2-7; 7 positions match TRBD2. The germline CDR1 and CDR2 sequences are SEHNR and FQNEAQ (reference sequence). The CDR3 runs to 14 residues. J was trimmed by 3 bases and V by 4 bases; bases with no gene match: 6. The CDR3 sequence is CASSSRGEFYEQYF. The CDR3 nucleotides are TGTGCCAGCAGCTCCCGGGGGGAGTTCTACGAGCAGTACTTC. The full variable domain, in which reference TRBV7-9 and TRBJ2-7 provide the parts outside the CDR3, is DTGVSQNPRHKITKRGQNVTFRCDPISEHNRLYWYRQTLGQGPEFLTYFQNEAQLEKSRLLSDRFSAERPKGSFSTLEIQRTEQGDSAMYLCASSSRGEFYEQYFGPGTRLTVT.

V usage is TRBV11-2 and J usage is TRBJ2-1; no firm D call. The V gene's germline CDR1 is SGHAT and CDR2 FQNNGV. The CDR3 contains 12 residues. Trimming pared 5 bases from V and 7 bases from J, leaving 9 bases between. For the CDR3, the DNA is TGTGCCAGCAGCCTCCGGGTGAATGAGCAGTTCTTC. Translating it yields CASSLRVNEQFF.

By share of the sample, this clone is medium-sized. The chain is built from TRBV29-1 and TRBJ2-2, with D possibly being TRBD2 (7 bases). The CDR3 runs to 15 residues. Germline V gene data show CDR1 as SQVTM and CDR2 as ANQGSEA. Trimming took off 6 bases at V and 0 bases at J, with 14 bases between the two ends. For the CDR3, the DNA is TGCAGCGTGAGGGGGGGCAGAACGAACACCGGGGAGCTGTTTTTT. Amino acids: CSVRGGRTNTGELFF.

The J gene is TRBJ2-7, the V gene TRBV4-2, with D tentatively TRBD2 (7 bases). CDR3 length equals 17 residues. CDR1 and CDR2 (germline): LGHNA, YNFKEQ. The ends were cut back, 0 bases at V and 1 base at J, with 16 bases in the middle. CDR3 sequence reads: CASSQDLGASGSYEQYF. CDR3 bases: TGTGCCAGCAGCCAAGATCTGGGGGCTAGCGGTTCCTACGAGCAGTACTTC.

The rearrangement links TRBV24-1 to TRBJ2-3, with 9 nucleotides matching TRBD1. The CDR3 has 16 amino acids. The V gene end was trimmed by 4 bases and the J gene end by 2 bases; junction bases not matched to a gene: 6. Looked up from germline, CDR1 is KGHDR and CDR2 is SFDVKD. CDR3: CATSDPRQGDTDTQYF. The CDR3 bases are TGTGCCACCAGTGACCCACGACAGGGGGACACAGATACGCAGTATTTT.

The rearrangement links TRBV9 to TRBJ2-5; possibly TRBD2 for D (6 bases). Trimming stripped 0 bases from V and 2 bases from J, with 23 bases between. From germline, CDR1 is SGDLS and CDR2 YYNGEE. The CDR3 runs 19 residues. CDR3 coding DNA: TGTGCCAGCAGCGTAGGAGGGGCAGGCGGCGGTGGGGGGCAAGAGACCCAGTACTTC. This sequence encodes CASSVGGAGGGGGQETQYF.

The J gene is TRBJ1-3, the V gene TRBV6-2 or TRBV6-3; TRBD1 agrees at 7 bases. The CDR3 is 16 residues long. V gave up 2 bases and J gave up 4 bases; unmatched junction bases: 8. CDR1 and CDR2 from the germline V gene are MNHEY and SVGEGT. In DNA form, the CDR3 reads TGTGCCAGCAGTTACACCGAGACAGGGTACGGAAACACCATATATTTT. Amino acid sequence: CASSYTETGYGNTIYF.

The genes are TRBV28 and TRBJ2-1, with D perhaps matching TRBD1 (6 bases). Germline assignment: CDR1 MDHEN and CDR2 SYDVKM. The V gene lost 6 bases and the J gene lost 6 bases, with 15 bases spanning the gap. CDR3 length: 14 amino acids. The CDR3 here is CASRLDSPLNEQFF. For the CDR3, the DNA is TGTGCCAGCAGGTTGGACAGTCCCCTCAATGAGCAGTTCTTC.

V and J are TRBV2 and TRBJ2-5; unclear D gene. Trimming pared 0 bases from V and 7 bases from J, leaving 9 bases between. Germline-derived CDR1 and CDR2 are SNHLY and FYNNEI. The CDR3 length is 13 residues. CDR3 coding DNA: TGTGCCAGCAGTGAAGCGCAGCGCGGGACCCAGTACTTC. Protein product: CASSEAQRGTQYF.

The sample holds one count of this clone. This chain uses TRBV7-3 with TRBJ1-1; 7 bases agree with TRBD1. The germline V gene has CDR1 SGHTA and CDR2 FQGTGA. The V and J ends lost 5 bases and 6 bases, in that order; junction bases with no gene match: 12. CDR3 length: 15 amino acids. This CDR3 reads CASSALQGPEAEAFF. The CDR3 nucleotides read TGTGCCAGCAGCGCACTACAGGGGCCCGAGGCTGAAGCTTTCTTT.

This clone was seen a few times. This sequence joins TRBV6-5 and TRBJ1-2, with D possibly TRBD1 on 5 matching bases. V shed 5 bases and J shed 8 bases, with 15 bases lying between them. Germline V gene lookup returns CDR1 MNHEY and CDR2 SVGAGI. The CDR3 is 13 residues long. The CDR3 sequence is CASSRTGLGGYTF. The CDR3 DNA reads as TGTGCCAGCAGTCGAACAGGTCTAGGAGGCTACACCTTC.

Only a few counts were recorded for this clone. The rearrangement joins TRBV29-1 to TRBJ2-2; weak D call: TRBD1 (5 bases). This CDR3 has 13 residues. The V end was cut by 7 bases, the J end by 2 bases, with 11 bases between. Germline lookup yields CDR1 SQVTM and CDR2 ANQGSEA. For the CDR3, the DNA is TGCAGCGGGATCGACAGTAACACCGGGGAGCTGTTTTTT. Protein product: CSGIDSNTGELFF.

The V call is TRBV11-3, the J call TRBJ2-3, with TRBD2 identical over 14 bases. Germline V gene sequence: CDR1 SGHNT, CDR2 YENEEA. The CDR3 covers 16 residues. The junction had 5 bases not matched to a gene; V was cut back by 5 bases and J by 4 bases. CDR3 region: CASSQGLAGVADTQYF. As DNA, the CDR3 is TGTGCCAGCAGCCAGGGACTAGCGGGAGTTGCAGATACGCAGTATTTT.